This TCR beta chain was sequenced in a study of response to subunit inactivated influenza vaccine. Germline CDR1 is SNHLY and CDR2 is FYNNEI. CDR3 length: 14 residues. Deletions cut 7 bases from V and 4 bases from J, with 16 bases between. A remark on this clonotype: What it binds is unknown.

In TCRdb, the RT-PCR reads were re-called with MiXCR into one record per CDR3 protein. Counted here are 500,000 to 600,000 distinct CDR3 sequences, over 9.5% occurring once; the ten biggest clones make up roughly a tenth. Regarding the study as a whole: T cells newly recruited by each seasonal influenza vaccination are few, the authors suggested.

The sequence derives from a man aged 45-65 years who received an inactivated influenza vaccine. The chain carries TRBV2 and TRBJ1-2; perhaps TRBD1 as D (6 bases). Sequences were derived from PBMCs from blood, sampled on the day of vaccination. The CDR3 region is CASTARGSGYGYTF. In nucleotides, the CDR3 is TGTGCCAGCACAGCTAGGGGGTCGGGCTATGGCTACACCTTC.